These T cell receptor beta chains were read from a single sample in a study of cytomegalovirus exposure and HLA in healthy donors. Some clones are missing from TCRdb's copy, which holds only in-frame ones; the method was immunoSEQ multiplex PCR. The table lists some 190,000 clones, over 65% of them singletons, with under 2% in the top ten. The sequenced sample was PBMCs. The receptors originated from a man aged 18 to 35 in good health and CMV-seronegative. CDR3s leave out the opening cysteine and the closing phenylalanine or tryptophan. Each record gives: V gene, CDR3 protein.

v_gene: TRBV4-1; CDR3aa: ASSQDLVGATDTQY
v_gene: TRBV5-8; CDR3aa: ASSTRDRSYEQY
v_gene: TRBV19; CDR3aa: ASSVDRDSEAF
v_gene: TRBV28; CDR3aa: ASSLPGGNTEAF
v_gene: TRBV7-9; CDR3aa: ASSFQGQTSYGYT
v_gene: TRBV7-9; CDR3aa: SSSLPGLNSPLH
v_gene: TRBV2; CDR3aa: ASRAVGQNPEKLF
v_gene: TRBV27; CDR3aa: ASSPVRVNEKLF
v_gene: TRBV6-1; CDR3aa: ASSATANINEKLF
v_gene: TRBV6-5; CDR3aa: ASRRQNYGYT
v_gene: TRBV6-1; CDR3aa: ASSEPWQRNQGRNTEAF
v_gene: TRBV21-1; CDR3aa: ASSKELGEGPGRMSCRYEQY
v_gene: TRBV5-1; CDR3aa: ASSLGDRLPPAHNEQF
v_gene: TRBV11-2; CDR3aa: ASSLVAGSREETQY
v_gene: TRBV6-5; CDR3aa: ASSYSFGRGEKLF
v_gene: TRBV7-9; CDR3aa: ASSLEQRSGGYT
v_gene: TRBV9; CDR3aa: ASSGHEGNTEAF
v_gene: TRBV29-1; CDR3aa: SVPESFNYGYT
v_gene: TRBV10-3; CDR3aa: TTQGEGIRSNQPQH
v_gene: TRBV6-5; CDR3aa: ASSYSRTRGGRCT
v_gene: TRBV5-1; CDR3aa: ASSYRVNTEAF
v_gene: TRBV19; CDR3aa: ATSRGGEETQY
v_gene: TRBV19; CDR3aa: ASSIGRGRDTEAF
v_gene: TRBV5-5; CDR3aa: ASSPLSRDRVVHQPQH
v_gene: TRBV5-1; CDR3aa: ASSLRQAGRTQY
v_gene: TRBV7-3; CDR3aa: ASSLNTGTEAF
v_gene: TRBV30; CDR3aa: AWSGGQGSYEQY
v_gene: TRBV5-4; CDR3aa: ASSAPGQGNGYT
v_gene: TRBV9; CDR3aa: ASSPGGDYGYT
v_gene: TRBV6-1; CDR3aa: ASPGQREVEQY
v_gene: TRBV2; CDR3aa: ATPRAHPGGRWTGELF
v_gene: TRBV5-1; CDR3aa: ASRDRATNTEAF
v_gene: TRBV10-3; CDR3aa: AISEQTSGYEQY
v_gene: TRBV19; CDR3aa: ASSTGTGGWETQY
v_gene: TRBV18; CDR3aa: ASSQTQGGENYGYT
v_gene: TRBV5-4; CDR3aa: ASSSRGGNTEAF
v_gene: TRBV6-1; CDR3aa: ASSVDRAGTEAF
v_gene: TRBV6-5; CDR3aa: ASRDRGPPYEQY
v_gene: TRBV9; CDR3aa: ASSAAQGDTQY
v_gene: TRBV7-9; CDR3aa: SSSPGTGFMNTEAF
v_gene: TRBV5-5; CDR3aa: ASSFESVAGGLFEAF
v_gene: TRBV4-3; CDR3aa: ASSPLSVGATNEKLF
v_gene: TRBV30; CDR3aa: AWSEGRVSTEAF
v_gene: TRBV6-1; CDR3aa: ASRGGIYEQF
v_gene: TRBV6-1; CDR3aa: ASTFRRGPYNEQF
v_gene: TRBV30; CDR3aa: ASWDRLSYNSPLH
v_gene: TRBV2; CDR3aa: ASSPRDTEQF
v_gene: TRBV6-1; CDR3aa: ASTGDRGDQETQY
v_gene: TRBV7-2; CDR3aa: ASSTPGLHNEQF
v_gene: TRBV28; CDR3aa: ASSFPGTAYEQY
v_gene: TRBV6-6; CDR3aa: ASSRRDSSYEQY
v_gene: TRBV5-4; CDR3aa: ASSLAGGQGHEQY
v_gene: TRBV7-3; CDR3aa: ASSFTGNYGYT
v_gene: TRBV9; CDR3aa: ASSPRDRNTEAF
v_gene: TRBV9; CDR3aa: ASSVPGGGYT